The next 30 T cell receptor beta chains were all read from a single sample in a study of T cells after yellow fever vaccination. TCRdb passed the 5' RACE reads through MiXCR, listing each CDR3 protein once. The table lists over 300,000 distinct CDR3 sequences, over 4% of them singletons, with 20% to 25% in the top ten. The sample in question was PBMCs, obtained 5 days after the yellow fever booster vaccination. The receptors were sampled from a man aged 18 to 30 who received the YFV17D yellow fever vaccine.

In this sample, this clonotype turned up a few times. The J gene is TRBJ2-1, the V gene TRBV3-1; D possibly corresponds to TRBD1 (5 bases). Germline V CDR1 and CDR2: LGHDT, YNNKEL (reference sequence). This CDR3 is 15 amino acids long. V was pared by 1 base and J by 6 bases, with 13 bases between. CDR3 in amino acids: CASSQAPTAGNEQFF. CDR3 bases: TGTGCCAGCAGCCAAGCCCCGACAGCAGGCAATGAGCAGTTCTTC.

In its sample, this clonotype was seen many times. For the CDR3, the DNA is TGTGCCAGCAGCCTGACTCCCAATGAGCAGTTCTTC. It codes for CASSLTPNEQFF. V is TRBV3-1 and J is TRBJ2-1; D gene uncertain. Per the germline V gene, CDR1 is LGHDT and CDR2 is YNNKEL (reference sequence). V shed 4 bases and J shed 6 bases, with 7 bases lying between them. The CDR3 runs to 12 residues.

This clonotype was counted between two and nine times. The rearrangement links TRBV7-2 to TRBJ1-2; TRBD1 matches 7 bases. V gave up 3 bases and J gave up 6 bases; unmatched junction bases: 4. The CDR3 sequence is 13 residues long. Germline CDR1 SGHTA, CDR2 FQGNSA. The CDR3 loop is CASSLPGQHGYTF. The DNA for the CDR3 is TGTGCCAGCAGCTTGCCGGGACAGCATGGCTACACCTTC.

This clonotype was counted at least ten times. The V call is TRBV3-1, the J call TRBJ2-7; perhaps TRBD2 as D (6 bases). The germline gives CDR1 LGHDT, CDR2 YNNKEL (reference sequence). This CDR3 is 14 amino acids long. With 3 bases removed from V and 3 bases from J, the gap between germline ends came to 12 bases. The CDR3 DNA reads TGTGCCAGCAGCCAGACCGGGGGTGTCTACGAGCAGTACTTC. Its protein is CASSQTGGVYEQYF.

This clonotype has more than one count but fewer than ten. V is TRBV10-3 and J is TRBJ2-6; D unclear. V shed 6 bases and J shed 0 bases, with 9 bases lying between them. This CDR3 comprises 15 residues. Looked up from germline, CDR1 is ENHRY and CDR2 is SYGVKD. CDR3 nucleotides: TGTGCCATCAGCAGACAAGACTCTGGGGCCAACGTCCTGACTTTC. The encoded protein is CAISRQDSGANVLTF.

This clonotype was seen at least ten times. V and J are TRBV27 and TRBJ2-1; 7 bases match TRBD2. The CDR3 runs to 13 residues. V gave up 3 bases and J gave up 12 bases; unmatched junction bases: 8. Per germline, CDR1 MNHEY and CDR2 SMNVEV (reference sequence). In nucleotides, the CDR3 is TGTGCCAGCAGTTTCACTAAGACTAGCTCGCAGTTCTTC. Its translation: CASSFTKTSSQFF.

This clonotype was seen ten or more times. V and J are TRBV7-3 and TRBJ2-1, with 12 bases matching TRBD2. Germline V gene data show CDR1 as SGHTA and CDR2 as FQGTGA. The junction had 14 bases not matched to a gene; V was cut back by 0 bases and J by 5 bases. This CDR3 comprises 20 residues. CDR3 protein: CASSLTGGPPTSGGHNEQFF. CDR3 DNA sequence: TGTGCCAGCAGCTTAACGGGAGGCCCTCCAACTAGCGGGGGGCACAATGAGCAGTTCTTC. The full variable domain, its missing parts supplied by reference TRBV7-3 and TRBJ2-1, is GAGVSQTPSNKVTEKGKYVELRCDPISGHTALYWYRQSLGQGPEFLIYFQGTGAADDSGLPNDRFFAVRPEGSVSTLKIQRTERGDSAVYLCASSLTGGPPTSGGHNEQFFGPGTRLTVL.

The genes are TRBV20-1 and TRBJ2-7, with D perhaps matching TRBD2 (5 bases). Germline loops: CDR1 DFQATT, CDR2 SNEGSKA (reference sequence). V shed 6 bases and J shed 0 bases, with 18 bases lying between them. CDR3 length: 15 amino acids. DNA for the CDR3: TGCAGTGCCCCGTGGGCAGCGGCTAGCTCCTACGAGCAGTACGTC. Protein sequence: CSAPWAAASSYEQYV.

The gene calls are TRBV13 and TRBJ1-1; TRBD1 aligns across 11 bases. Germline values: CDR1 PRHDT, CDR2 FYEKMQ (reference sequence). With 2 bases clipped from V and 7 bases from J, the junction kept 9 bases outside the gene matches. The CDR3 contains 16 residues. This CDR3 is CASSLFRTGGSGEAFF. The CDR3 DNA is TGTGCCAGCAGCTTATTTCGGACAGGGGGCTCTGGTGAAGCTTTCTTT.

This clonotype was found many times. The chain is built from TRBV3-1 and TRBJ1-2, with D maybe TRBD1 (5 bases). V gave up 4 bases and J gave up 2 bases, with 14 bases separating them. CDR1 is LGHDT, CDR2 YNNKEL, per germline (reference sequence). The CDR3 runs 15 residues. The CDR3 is CASSRDSLVNYGYTF. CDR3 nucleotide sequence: TGTGCCAGCAGCCGCGACAGCTTGGTAAACTATGGCTACACCTTC.

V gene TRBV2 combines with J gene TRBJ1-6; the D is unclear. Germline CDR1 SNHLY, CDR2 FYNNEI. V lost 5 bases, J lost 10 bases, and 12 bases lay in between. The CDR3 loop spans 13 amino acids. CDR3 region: CASSKEKGSPLHF. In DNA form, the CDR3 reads TGTGCCAGCAGTAAGGAAAAGGGATCACCCCTCCACTTT.

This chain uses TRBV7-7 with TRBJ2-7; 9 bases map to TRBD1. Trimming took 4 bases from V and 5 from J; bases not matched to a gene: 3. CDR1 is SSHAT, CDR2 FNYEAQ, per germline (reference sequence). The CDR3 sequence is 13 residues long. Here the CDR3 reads CASSSGQGNEQYF. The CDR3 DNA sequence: TGTGCCAGCAGCTCCGGACAGGGGAACGAGCAGTACTTC.

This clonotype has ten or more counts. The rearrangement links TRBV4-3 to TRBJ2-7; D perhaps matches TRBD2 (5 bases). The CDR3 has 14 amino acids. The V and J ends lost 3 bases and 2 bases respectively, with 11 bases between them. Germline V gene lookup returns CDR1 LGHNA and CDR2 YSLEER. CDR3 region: CASSHPGNTYEQYF. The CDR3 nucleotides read TGCGCCAGCAGCCACCCCGGGAACACCTACGAGCAGTACTTC.

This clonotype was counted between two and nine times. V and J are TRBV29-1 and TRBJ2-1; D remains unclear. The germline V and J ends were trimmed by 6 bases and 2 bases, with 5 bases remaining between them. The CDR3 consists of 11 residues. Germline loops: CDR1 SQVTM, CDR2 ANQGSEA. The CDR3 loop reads CSVATYNEQFF. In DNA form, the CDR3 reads TGCAGCGTCGCCACCTACAATGAGCAGTTCTTC.

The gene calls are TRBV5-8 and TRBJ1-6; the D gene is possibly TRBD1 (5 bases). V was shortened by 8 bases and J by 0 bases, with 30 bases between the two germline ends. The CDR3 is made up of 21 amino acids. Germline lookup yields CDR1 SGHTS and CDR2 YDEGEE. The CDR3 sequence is CARIQVAAPSRESSYNSPLHF. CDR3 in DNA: TGTGCCAGAATACAGGTTGCGGCCCCCAGCAGGGAGAGCTCCTATAATTCACCCCTCCACTTT.

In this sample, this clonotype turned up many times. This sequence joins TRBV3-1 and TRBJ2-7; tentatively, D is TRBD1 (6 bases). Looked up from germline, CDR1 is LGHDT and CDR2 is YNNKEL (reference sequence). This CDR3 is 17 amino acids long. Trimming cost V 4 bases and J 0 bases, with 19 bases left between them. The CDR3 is CASSRGQGSGSSYEQYV. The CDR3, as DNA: TGTGCCAGCAGCCGCGGCCAGGGGTCCGGAAGCTCCTACGAGCAGTACGTC.

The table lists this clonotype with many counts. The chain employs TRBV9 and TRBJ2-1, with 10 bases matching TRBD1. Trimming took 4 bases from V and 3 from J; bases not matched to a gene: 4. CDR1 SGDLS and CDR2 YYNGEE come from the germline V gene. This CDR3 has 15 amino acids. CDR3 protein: CASSFGTGDYNEQFF. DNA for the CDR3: TGTGCCAGCAGCTTCGGGACAGGGGACTACAATGAGCAGTTCTTC.

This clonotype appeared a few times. The CDR3 sequence is CASSLAGTGYGSYGYTF. DNA for the CDR3: TGTGCCAGCAGCTTGGCCGGGACAGGGTATGGGAGCTATGGCTACACCTTC. The chain employs TRBV5-5 and TRBJ1-2; TRBD1 agrees at 9 bases. Losses at the gene ends were 0 bases for V and 4 bases for J; bases not matched to a gene: 10. This CDR3 is built from 17 residues. Germline CDR1 reads SGHKS; CDR2 reads YYEKEE (reference sequence). Together with reference TRBV5-5 and TRBJ1-2, the CDR3 gives the full variable domain: DAGVTQSPTHLIKTRGQQVTLRCSPISGHKSVSWYQQVLGQGPQFIFQYYEKEERGRGNFPDRFSARQFPNYSSELNVNALLLGDSALYLCASSLAGTGYGSYGYTFGSGTRLTVV.

The CDR3 coding sequence is TGCGCCAGCAGCCAAACCCTGAGACAACAAGAGACCCAGTACTTC. Amino acids: CASSQTLRQQETQYF. The chain carries TRBV4-1 and TRBJ2-5; D is uncertain. Trimming took 2 bases from V and 2 from J, leaving 12 bases between them. The length of the CDR3 is 15 residues. Looked up from germline, CDR1 is MGHRA and CDR2 is YSYEKL.

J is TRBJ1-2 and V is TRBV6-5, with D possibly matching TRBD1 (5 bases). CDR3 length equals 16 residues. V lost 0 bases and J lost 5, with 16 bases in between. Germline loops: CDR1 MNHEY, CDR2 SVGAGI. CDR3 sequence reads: CASSYSKSRGGYGYTF. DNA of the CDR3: TGTGCCAGCAGTTACTCGAAGTCGAGGGGCGGATATGGCTACACCTTC.

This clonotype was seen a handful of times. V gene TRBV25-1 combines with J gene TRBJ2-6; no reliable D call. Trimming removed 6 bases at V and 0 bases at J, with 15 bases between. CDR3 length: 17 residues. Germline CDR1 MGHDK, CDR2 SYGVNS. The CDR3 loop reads CASSGRTISSGANVLTF. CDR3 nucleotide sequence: TGTGCCAGCAGCGGACGGACCATTAGCTCTGGGGCCAACGTCCTGACTTTC. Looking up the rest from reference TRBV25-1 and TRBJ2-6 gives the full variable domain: EADIYQTPRYLVIGTGKKITLECSQTMGHDKMYWYQQDPGMELHLIHYSYGVNSTEKGDLSSESTVSRIRTEHFPLTLESARPSHTSQYLCASSGRTISSGANVLTFGAGSRLTVL.

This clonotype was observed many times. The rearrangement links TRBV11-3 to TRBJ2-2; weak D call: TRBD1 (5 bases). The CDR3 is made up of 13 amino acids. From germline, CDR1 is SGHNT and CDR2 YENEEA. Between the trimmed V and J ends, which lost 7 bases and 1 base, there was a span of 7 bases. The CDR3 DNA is TGTGCCAGCAACCAGGGGAACACCGGGGAGCTGTTTTTT. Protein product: CASNQGNTGELFF.

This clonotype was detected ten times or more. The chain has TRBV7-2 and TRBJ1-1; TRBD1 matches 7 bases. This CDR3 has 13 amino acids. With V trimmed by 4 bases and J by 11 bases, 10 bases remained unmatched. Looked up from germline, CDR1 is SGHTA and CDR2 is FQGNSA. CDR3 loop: CASSSMTGLYAFF. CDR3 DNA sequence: TGTGCCAGCAGCTCGATGACAGGGTTGTATGCTTTCTTT.

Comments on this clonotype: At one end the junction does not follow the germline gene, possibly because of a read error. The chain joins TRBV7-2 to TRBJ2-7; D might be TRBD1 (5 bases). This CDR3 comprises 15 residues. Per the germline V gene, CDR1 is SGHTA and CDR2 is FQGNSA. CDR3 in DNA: TGTGCCAGCAGCTTAGGTCCAGGGTTCTCCTTCGAGCAGTACTTC. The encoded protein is CASSLGPGFSFEQYF.

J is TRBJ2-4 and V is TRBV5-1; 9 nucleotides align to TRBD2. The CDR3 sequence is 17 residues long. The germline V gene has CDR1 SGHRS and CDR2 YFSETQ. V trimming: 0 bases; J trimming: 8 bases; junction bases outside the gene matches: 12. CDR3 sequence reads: CASSLEAWASGMDIQYF. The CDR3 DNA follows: TGCGCCAGCAGCTTGGAGGCGTGGGCTAGCGGGATGGACATTCAGTACTTC.

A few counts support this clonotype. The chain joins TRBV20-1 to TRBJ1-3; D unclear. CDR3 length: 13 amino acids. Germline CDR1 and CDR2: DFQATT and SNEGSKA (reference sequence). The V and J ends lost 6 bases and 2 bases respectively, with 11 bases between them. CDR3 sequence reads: CSATSGTGNTIYF. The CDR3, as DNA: TGCAGTGCCACCAGTGGCACTGGAAACACCATATATTTT.

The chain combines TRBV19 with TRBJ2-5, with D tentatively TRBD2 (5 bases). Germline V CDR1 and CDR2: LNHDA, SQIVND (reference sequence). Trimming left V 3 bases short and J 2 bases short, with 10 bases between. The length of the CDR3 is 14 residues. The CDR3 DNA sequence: TGTGCCAGTAGTATTACGGGGTCTCAAGAGACCCAGTACTTC. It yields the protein CASSITGSQETQYF.

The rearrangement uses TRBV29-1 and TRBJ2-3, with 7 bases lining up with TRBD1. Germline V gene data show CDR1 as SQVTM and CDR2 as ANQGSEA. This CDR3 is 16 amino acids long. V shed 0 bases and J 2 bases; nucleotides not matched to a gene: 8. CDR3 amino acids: CSVEEGGSGVTDTQYF. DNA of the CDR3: TGCAGCGTTGAAGAAGGGGGCTCCGGGGTCACAGATACGCAGTATTTT.

DNA of the CDR3: TGTGCCAGCAGCTTAGCCAGAGAGCAGTACTTC. It codes for CASSLAREQYF. The rearrangement links TRBV13 to TRBJ2-7; D uncertain. The CDR3 is 11 residues long. The germline V gene has CDR1 PRHDT and CDR2 FYEKMQ (reference sequence). Trimming took 1 base from V and 7 from J, leaving 5 bases between them.

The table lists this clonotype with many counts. CDR3 loop: CASSSAGWEFF. For the CDR3, the DNA is TGTGCCAGCAGCTCCGCGGGTTGGGAGTTCTTC. The rearrangement links TRBV11-2 to TRBJ2-1, with D perhaps matching TRBD2 (5 bases). V was shortened by 4 bases and J by 14 bases, with 12 bases between the two germline ends. There are 11 residues in the CDR3. Germline loops: CDR1 SGHAT, CDR2 FQNNGV.